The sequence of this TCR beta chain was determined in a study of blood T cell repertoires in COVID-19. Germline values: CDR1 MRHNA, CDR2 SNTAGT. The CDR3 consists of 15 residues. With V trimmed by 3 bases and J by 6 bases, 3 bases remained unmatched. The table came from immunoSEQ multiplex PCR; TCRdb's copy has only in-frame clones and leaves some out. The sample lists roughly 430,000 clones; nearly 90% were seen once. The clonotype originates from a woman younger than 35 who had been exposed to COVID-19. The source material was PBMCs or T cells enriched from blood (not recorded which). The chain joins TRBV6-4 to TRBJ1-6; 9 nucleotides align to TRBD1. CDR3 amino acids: CASSEQGAGNSPLHF. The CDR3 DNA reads TGTGCCAGCAGTGAACAGGGGGCCGGTAATTCACCCCTCCACTTT.